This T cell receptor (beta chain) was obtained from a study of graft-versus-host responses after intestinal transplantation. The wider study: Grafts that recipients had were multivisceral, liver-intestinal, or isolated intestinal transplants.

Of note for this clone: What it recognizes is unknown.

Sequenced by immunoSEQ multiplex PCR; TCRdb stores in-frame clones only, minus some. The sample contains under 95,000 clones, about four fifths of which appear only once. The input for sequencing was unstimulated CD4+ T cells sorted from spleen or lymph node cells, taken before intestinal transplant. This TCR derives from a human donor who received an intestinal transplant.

CDR3 in amino acids: CAISESGRSGGSAFF. In DNA form, the CDR3 reads TGTGCCATCAGTGAGTCAGGACGGTCGGGGGGGAGCGCTTTCTTT. The chain links TRBV10-3 to TRBJ1-1, with D maybe TRBD1 (5 bases). V lost 0 bases and J 11 bases, leaving 19 bases between the germline ends. The CDR3 spans 15 residues. The germline V gene has CDR1 ENHRY and CDR2 SYGVKD.